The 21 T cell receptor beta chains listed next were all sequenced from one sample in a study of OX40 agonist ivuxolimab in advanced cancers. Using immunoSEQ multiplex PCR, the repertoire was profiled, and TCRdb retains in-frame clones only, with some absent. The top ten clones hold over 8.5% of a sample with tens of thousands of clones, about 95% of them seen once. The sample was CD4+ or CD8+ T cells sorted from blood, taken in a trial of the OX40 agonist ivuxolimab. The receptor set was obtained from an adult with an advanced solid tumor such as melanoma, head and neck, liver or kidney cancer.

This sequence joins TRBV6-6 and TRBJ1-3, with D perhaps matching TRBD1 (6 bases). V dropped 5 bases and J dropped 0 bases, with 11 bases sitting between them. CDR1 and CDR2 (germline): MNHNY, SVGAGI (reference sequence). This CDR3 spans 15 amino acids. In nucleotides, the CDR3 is TGTGCCAGCAGTGCGGGACACACCTCTGGAAACACCATATATTTT. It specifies CASSAGHTSGNTIYF.

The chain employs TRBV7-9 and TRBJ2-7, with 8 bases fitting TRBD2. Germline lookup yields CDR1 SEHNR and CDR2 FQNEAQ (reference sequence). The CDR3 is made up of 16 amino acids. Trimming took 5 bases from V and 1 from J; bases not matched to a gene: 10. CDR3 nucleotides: TGTGCCAGCAGCGGTAGGGGGACTAGTAAATCCTACGAGCAGTACTTC. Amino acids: CASSGRGTSKSYEQYF.

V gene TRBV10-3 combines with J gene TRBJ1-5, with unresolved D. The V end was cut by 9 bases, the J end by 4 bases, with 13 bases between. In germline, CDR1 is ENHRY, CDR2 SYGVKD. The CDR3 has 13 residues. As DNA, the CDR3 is TGTGCCATTAACCGGGTCCTAAATCAGCCCCAGCATTTT. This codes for CAINRVLNQPQHF.

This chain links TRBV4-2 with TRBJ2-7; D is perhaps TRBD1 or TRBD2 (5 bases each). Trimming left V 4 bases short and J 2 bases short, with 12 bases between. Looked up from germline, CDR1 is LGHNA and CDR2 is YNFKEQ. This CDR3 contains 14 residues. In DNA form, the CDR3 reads TGTGCCAGCAGCCCAACGGGGCAAGCCTACGAGCAGTACTTC. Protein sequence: CASSPTGQAYEQYF.

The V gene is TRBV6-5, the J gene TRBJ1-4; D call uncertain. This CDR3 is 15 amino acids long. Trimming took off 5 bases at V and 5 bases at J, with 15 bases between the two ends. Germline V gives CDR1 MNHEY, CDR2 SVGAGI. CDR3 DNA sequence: TGTGCCAGCAGTAACGGGGAGGGAGGGAATGAAAAACTGTTTTTT. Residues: CASSNGEGGNEKLFF.

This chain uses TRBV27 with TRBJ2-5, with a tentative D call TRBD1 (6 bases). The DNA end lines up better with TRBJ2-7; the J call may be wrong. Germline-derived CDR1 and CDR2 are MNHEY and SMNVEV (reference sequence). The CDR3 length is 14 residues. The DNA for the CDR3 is TGTGCCAGCAGTTCTGGGACAACCCCGTACGAGCAGTACTTC. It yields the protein CASSSGTTPYEQYF.

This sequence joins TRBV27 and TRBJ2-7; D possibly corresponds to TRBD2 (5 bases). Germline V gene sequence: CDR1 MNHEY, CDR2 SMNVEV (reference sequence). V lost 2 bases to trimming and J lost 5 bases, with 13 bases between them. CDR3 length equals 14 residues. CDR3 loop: CASSLIPGSHEQYF. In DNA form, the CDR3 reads TGTGCCAGCAGTTTAATTCCGGGAAGCCACGAGCAGTACTTC.

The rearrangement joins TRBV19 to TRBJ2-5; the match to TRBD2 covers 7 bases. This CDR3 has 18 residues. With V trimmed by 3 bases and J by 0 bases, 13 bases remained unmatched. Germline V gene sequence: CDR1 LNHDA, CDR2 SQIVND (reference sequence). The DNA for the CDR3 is TGTGCCAGTAGTATCGGGCTAGCGGAGGGCCTTTACCAAGAGACCCAGTACTTC. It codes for CASSIGLAEGLYQETQYF.

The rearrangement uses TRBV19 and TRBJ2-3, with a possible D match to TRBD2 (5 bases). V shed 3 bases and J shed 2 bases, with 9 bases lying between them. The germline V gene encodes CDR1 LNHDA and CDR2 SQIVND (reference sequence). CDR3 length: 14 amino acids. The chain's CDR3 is CASSIKRNTDTQYF. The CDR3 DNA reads TGTGCCAGTAGTATCAAGCGGAACACAGATACGCAGTATTTT. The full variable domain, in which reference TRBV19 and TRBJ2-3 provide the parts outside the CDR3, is DGGITQSPKYLFRKEGQNVTLSCEQNLNHDAMYWYRQDPGQGLRLIYYSQIVNDFQKGDIAEGYSVSREKKESFPLTVTSAQKNPTAFYLCASSIKRNTDTQYFGPGTRLTVL.

As DNA, the CDR3 is TGTGCCAGCACCTACAGGGGTGGAAACACCATATATTTT. This gives the protein CASTYRGGNTIYF. The chain carries TRBV2 and TRBJ1-3, with 7 bases fitting TRBD1. The CDR3 is 13 residues long. Per germline, CDR1 SNHLY and CDR2 FYNNEI. V shed 7 bases, J shed 3 bases, and the junction held 3 bases outside the gene matches.

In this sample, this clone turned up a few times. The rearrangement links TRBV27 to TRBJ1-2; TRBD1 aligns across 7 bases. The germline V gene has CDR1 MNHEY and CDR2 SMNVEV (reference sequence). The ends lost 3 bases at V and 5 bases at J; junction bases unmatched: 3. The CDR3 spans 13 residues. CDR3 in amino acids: CASSFTGEYGYTF. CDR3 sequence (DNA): TGTGCCAGCAGTTTTACAGGGGAGTATGGCTACACCTTC.

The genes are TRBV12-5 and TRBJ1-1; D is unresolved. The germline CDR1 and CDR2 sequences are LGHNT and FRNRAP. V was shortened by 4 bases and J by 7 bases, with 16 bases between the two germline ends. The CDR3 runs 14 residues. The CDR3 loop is CASGSSSRDNEAFF. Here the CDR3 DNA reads TGTGCTAGTGGTTCCTCCTCCAGAGATAATGAAGCTTTCTTT.

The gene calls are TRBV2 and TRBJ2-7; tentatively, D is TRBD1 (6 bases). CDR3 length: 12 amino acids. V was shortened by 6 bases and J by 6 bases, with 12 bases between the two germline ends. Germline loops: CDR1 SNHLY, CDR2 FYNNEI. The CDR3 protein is CASRIGGGEQYF. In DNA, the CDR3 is TGTGCCAGCAGGATTGGGGGCGGCGAGCAGTACTTC.

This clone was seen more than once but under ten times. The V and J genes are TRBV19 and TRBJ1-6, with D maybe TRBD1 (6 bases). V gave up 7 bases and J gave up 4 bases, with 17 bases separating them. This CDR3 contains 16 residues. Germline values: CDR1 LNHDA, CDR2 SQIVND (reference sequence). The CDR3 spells CASKETRTEYNSPLHF. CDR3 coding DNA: TGTGCCAGTAAGGAAACTAGGACAGAGTATAATTCACCCCTCCACTTT.

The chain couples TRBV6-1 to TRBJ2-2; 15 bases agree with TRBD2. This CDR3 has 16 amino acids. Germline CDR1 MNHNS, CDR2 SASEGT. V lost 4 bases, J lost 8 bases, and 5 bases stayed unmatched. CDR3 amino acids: CASSGTGLAGGGELFF. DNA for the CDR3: TGTGCCAGCAGTGGGACCGGACTAGCGGGAGGGGGGGAGCTGTTTTTT.

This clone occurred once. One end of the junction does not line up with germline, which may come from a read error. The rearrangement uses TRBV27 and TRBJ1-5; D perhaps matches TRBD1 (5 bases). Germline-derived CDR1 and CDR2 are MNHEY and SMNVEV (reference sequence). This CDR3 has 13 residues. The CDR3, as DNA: TGTGCCAGCCGTTTGGGGGATAATCAGCCCCAGCATTTT. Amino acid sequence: CASRLGDNQPQHF.

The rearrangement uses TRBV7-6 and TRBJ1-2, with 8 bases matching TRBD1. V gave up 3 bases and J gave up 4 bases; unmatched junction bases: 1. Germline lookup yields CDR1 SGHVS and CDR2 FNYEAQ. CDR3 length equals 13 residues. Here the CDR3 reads CASSFTGGYGYTF. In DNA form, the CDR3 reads TGTGCCAGCAGCTTCACAGGGGGCTATGGCTACACCTTC.

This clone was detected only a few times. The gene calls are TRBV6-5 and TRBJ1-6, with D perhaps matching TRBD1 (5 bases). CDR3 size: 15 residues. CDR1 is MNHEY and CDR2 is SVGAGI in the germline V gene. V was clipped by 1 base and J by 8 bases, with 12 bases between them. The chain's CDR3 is CASSYYLKQDSPLHF. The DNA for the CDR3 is TGTGCCAGCAGTTACTATCTAAAACAGGATTCACCCCTCCACTTT.

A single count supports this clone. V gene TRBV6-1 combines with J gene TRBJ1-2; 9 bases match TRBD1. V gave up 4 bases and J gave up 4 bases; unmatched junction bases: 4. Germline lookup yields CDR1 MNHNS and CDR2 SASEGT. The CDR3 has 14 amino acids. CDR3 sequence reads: CASSVETGGYGYTF. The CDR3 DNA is TGTGCCAGCAGTGTTGAGACAGGGGGCTATGGCTACACCTTC.

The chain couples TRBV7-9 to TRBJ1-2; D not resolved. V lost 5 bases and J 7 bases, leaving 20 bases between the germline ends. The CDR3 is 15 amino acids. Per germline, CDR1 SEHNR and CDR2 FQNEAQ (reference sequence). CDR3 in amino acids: CASSPPRWQQSGYTF. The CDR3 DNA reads TGTGCCAGCAGCCCCCCCCGATGGCAGCAATCTGGCTACACCTTC. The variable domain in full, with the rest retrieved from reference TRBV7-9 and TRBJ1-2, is DTGVSQNPRHKITKRGQNVTFRCDPISEHNRLYWYRQTLGQGPEFLTYFQNEAQLEKSRLLSDRFSAERPKGSFSTLEIQRTEQGDSAMYLCASSPPRWQQSGYTFGSGTRLTVV.

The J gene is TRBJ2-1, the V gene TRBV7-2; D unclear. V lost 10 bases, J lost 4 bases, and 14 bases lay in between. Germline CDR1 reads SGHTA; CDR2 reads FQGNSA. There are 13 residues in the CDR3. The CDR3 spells CATRTAPYNEQFF. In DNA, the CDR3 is TGTGCCACAAGGACGGCACCTTACAATGAGCAGTTCTTC.